The 20 T cell receptor beta chains in this list originate from one sample, sequenced in a study of vaccination and CD4 T cells after COVID-19. The assay that was used to sequence DNA from cultured CD4+ T cells was the Oncomine TCR Beta short-read assay. MiXCR was run by TCRdb on the PCR reads, yielding one entry per CDR3 protein. In the table there are about 7,800 distinct CDR3 sequences, roughly 63% of which are singletons. Antigen specificity for these receptors is unknown. The treatment was: approximately nine-day PBMC culture with coronavirus spike peptide pools or control peptides (ViraFEST assay). Sequenced material: CD4+ T cells from blood, cultured in vitro. Receptor source: a human donor who had recovered from COVID-19.

This clonotype was counted a few times. This rearrangement joins TRBV21-1 to TRBJ2-1; the table's D gene call, TRBD1, was not cross checked with the DNA. TRBV21-1 constitutes a pseudogene. The CDR3 length is 15 residues. The chain's CDR3 is CASTLTGCSYNEQFF. The CDR3 DNA follows: TGTGCCAGCACGTTAACAGGCTGCTCCTACAATGAGCAGTTCTTC.

The V gene is TRBV14, the J gene TRBJ2-1, with D possibly TRBD2 on 6 matching bases. V gave up 0 bases and J gave up 7 bases, with 16 bases separating them. The CDR3 contains 16 residues. The germline V gene encodes CDR1 SGHDN and CDR2 FVKESK. CDR3 loop: CASSQELGGYRNEQFF. The CDR3 region has the DNA TGTGCCAGCAGCCAAGAACTTGGGGGGTACAGGAATGAGCAGTTCTTC.

The chain combines TRBV11-2 with TRBJ1-5; D is undetermined. The length of the CDR3 is 13 residues. Trimming shortened V by 6 bases and J by 7 bases, and 13 bases separated the two germline ends. In germline, CDR1 is SGHAT, CDR2 FQNNGV. CDR3 sequence (DNA): TGTGCCAGCAGTTTAAGTTGGGAACAGCCCCAGCATTTT. This translates into CASSLSWEQPQHF.

V usage is TRBV5-1 and J usage is TRBJ1-2; D remains ambiguous. Germline CDR1 reads SGHRS; CDR2 reads YFSETQ. The CDR3 loop spans 13 amino acids. V shed 5 bases and J shed 13 bases, with 21 bases lying between them. The CDR3 DNA follows: TGCGCCAGCAGGGAGGGTCCGAACAATGGCGGCACCTTC. This sequence encodes CASREGPNNGGTF.

J is TRBJ2-7 and V is TRBV20-1; 7 bases are shared with TRBD2. The CDR3 is made up of 15 amino acids. Germline V gene data show CDR1 as DFQATT and CDR2 as SNEGSKA (reference sequence). The V segment lost 0 bases and the J segment 3 bases; nucleotides outside the gene matches: 8. This CDR3 reads CSARDSQQRGYEQYF. As DNA, the CDR3 is TGCAGTGCTAGAGATTCCCAGCAGCGGGGCTACGAGCAGTACTTC.

This chain connects TRBV19 to TRBJ1-5; 10 bases are a match to TRBD1. The CDR3 consists of 14 residues. J lost 6 bases, V lost 1 base, and 0 bases had no gene match. Germline CDR1 reads LNHDA; CDR2 reads SQIVND (reference sequence). The CDR3 reads CASSIGTGGQPQHF. The CDR3 DNA is TGTGCCAGTAGTATAGGGACAGGGGGTCAGCCCCAGCATTTT.

In its sample, this clonotype was seen a few times. The chain joins TRBV7-2 to TRBJ2-7; tentative D call: TRBD2 (6 bases). Germline-derived CDR1 and CDR2 are SGHTA and FQGNSA. The CDR3 has 15 residues. V lost 5 bases, J lost 3 bases, and 17 bases lay in between. The CDR3 DNA sequence: TGTGCCAGCAGCCAGTCTAGCGCGGAGTTCTACGAGCAGTACTTC. Translated: CASSQSSAEFYEQYF.

The chain is built from TRBV3-1 and TRBJ1-2, with no clear D. V was trimmed by 2 bases and J by 3 bases, leaving 4 bases between them. CDR3 size: 12 residues. Germline lookup yields CDR1 LGHDT and CDR2 YNNKEL (reference sequence). The CDR3 DNA follows: TGTGCCAGCAGCCAACCCGACTATGGCTACACCTTC. It specifies CASSQPDYGYTF.

This chain connects TRBV7-9 to TRBJ1-2; D remains ambiguous. Germline V gene lookup returns CDR1 SEHNR and CDR2 FQNEAQ (reference sequence). Trimming took 7 bases from V and 5 from J, leaving 20 bases between them. The CDR3 runs 15 residues. CDR3 residues: CASTLVWSGLYGYTF. CDR3 sequence (DNA): TGTGCCAGCACCCTCGTGTGGTCGGGATTGTATGGCTACACCTTC.

This clonotype was detected once. The CDR3 bases are TGTGCCAGCAGTGTGACAGGGGTCGGTAATTCACCCCTCCACTTT. Translation: CASSVTGVGNSPLHF. This chain links TRBV28 with TRBJ1-6; 8 bases are a match to TRBD1. The CDR3 runs 15 residues. After removal of 5 bases from V and 6 bases from J, the junction contained 6 bases not matched to a gene. CDR1 is MDHEN and CDR2 is SYDVKM in the germline V gene.

This rearrangement joins TRBV20-1 to TRBJ2-1; TRBD2 is a possible D gene (7 bases). Trimming removed 0 bases at V and 8 bases at J, with 17 bases between. The CDR3 runs 15 residues. CDR1 and CDR2 (germline): DFQATT, SNEGSKA (reference sequence). Here the CDR3 reads CSARDWGGASYEQFF. In DNA, the CDR3 is TGCAGTGCTAGAGATTGGGGGGGGGCCAGCTATGAGCAGTTCTTC.

V is TRBV6-2 or TRBV6-3 and J is TRBJ2-7; no clear D. V lost 2 bases to trimming and J lost 3 bases, with 8 bases between them. Looked up from germline, CDR1 is MNHEY and CDR2 is SVGEGT. The CDR3 spans 13 residues. Here the CDR3 DNA reads TGTGCCAGCAGTTACGACTTCCACTACGAGCAGTACTTC. Residues: CASSYDFHYEQYF.

A few counts support this clonotype. The DNA of the CDR3 is TGTGCCAGCAGCCCAGGTCGGGGGTGGGGGGGGGCTTTCTTT. Its translation: CASSPGRGWGGAFF. This chain links TRBV7-2 with TRBJ1-1; D might be TRBD1 (5 bases). Germline V CDR1 and CDR2: SGHTA, FQGNSA. The CDR3 is 14 residues long. The ends were cut back, 5 bases at V and 11 bases at J, with 21 bases in the middle.

The genes are TRBV15 and TRBJ2-2; no definite D call. In germline, CDR1 is LNHNV, CDR2 YYDKDF (reference sequence). Trimming pared 0 bases from V and 4 bases from J, leaving 6 bases between. The CDR3 contains 14 residues. The CDR3 region has the DNA TGTGCCACCAGCAGAGATATAAGCACCGGGGAGCTGTTTTTT. It encodes CATSRDISTGELFF.

V is TRBV6-5 and J is TRBJ2-2, with 7 bases fitting TRBD1. There are 16 residues in the CDR3. The V and J ends lost 2 bases and 6 bases, in that order; junction bases with no gene match: 9. CDR1 is MNHEY, CDR2 SVGAGI, per germline. This CDR3 reads CASSYTGTVVAGELFF. The CDR3 DNA reads as TGTGCCAGCAGTTACACCGGGACAGTTGTGGCCGGGGAGCTGTTTTTT.

This chain links TRBV19 with TRBJ1-6; D not certain. Germline CDR1 LNHDA, CDR2 SQIVND (reference sequence). With 0 bases removed from V and 9 bases from J, the gap between germline ends came to 9 bases. This CDR3 spans 14 amino acids. Written as DNA, the CDR3 is TGTGCCAGTAGTATAGATCGGGGAAGTTCACCCCTCCACTTT. The encoded protein is CASSIDRGSSPLHF.

The chain is built from TRBV5-1 and TRBJ1-6, with 8 bases identical to TRBD1. Trimming removed 0 bases from V and 9 bases from J; junction bases left unmatched: 5. Germline V gives CDR1 SGHRS, CDR2 YFSETQ. The CDR3 has 15 residues. CDR3 sequence (DNA): TGCGCCAGCAGCTTGGTTGGCGACAGGGGTTCACCCCTCCACTTT. Encoded protein: CASSLVGDRGSPLHF.

The chain has TRBV6-5 and TRBJ2-1; TRBD2 matches at 7 bases. Germline V gene sequence: CDR1 MNHEY, CDR2 SVGAGI. Germline trimming cut 2 bases from V and 5 bases from J; bases unmatched to any gene: 15. The CDR3 covers 18 residues. Written as DNA, the CDR3 is TGTGCCAGCAGTTACCCCAACCGGGGAGGGGAATTCCACAATGAGCAGTTCTTC. It encodes CASSYPNRGGEFHNEQFF.

This clonotype showed up just a few times. The genes are TRBV7-2 and TRBJ2-7, with TRBD2 identical over 9 bases. Looked up from germline, CDR1 is SGHTA and CDR2 is FQGNSA. The V segment lost 7 bases and the J segment 5 bases; nucleotides outside the gene matches: 6. The length of the CDR3 is 13 residues. The DNA for the CDR3 is TGTGCCAGCAAAGGACTAGCGTCGAACGAGCAGTACTTC. Amino acids: CASKGLASNEQYF.

This clonotype was seen more than once but under ten times. V gene TRBV2 combines with J gene TRBJ1-1; no reliable D call. Deletions cut 6 bases from V and 1 base from J, with 15 bases between. Looked up from germline, CDR1 is SNHLY and CDR2 is FYNNEI. This CDR3 contains 15 residues. CDR3 protein: CASRTGTTSNTEAFF. CDR3 in DNA: TGTGCCAGCAGGACGGGAACTACCTCGAACACTGAAGCTTTCTTT.